A single sample is the source of the 3 T cell receptor beta chains below, sequenced in a study of relationships among human T cell subsets. Anti-CD25 beads selected CD4+CD25+ regulatory T cells from positively selected CD4+ cells. From mRNA, alpha and beta CDR3 regions were amplified using semiquantitative ARM-PCR. Exponential amplification used communal superprimers after tagged nested gene-specific primers in ARM-PCR. MiXCR, applied by TCRdb to the multiplex PCR reads, yields one record per CDR3 protein. The sample yields about 14,000 distinct CDR3 sequences, over 50% seen once. Sequencing was done on a sample of Tregs sorted from blood. The receptors were gathered from a man aged 40-50 years in good health.

The chain couples TRBV28 to TRBJ1-2; 8 bases are shared with TRBD1. CDR3 length: 14 residues. V dropped 6 bases and J dropped 4; count of bases not matched to a gene: 7. CDR1 is MDHEN and CDR2 is SYDVKM in the germline V gene. As DNA, the CDR3 is TGTGCCAGCAGCCAGGGGGCTCCCCTCTATGGCTACACCTTC. It encodes CASSQGAPLYGYTF.

This sequence joins TRBV19 and TRBJ1-5, with D perhaps TRBD1 (5 bases). V lost 4 bases, J lost 9 bases, and 13 bases lay in between. The germline V gene encodes CDR1 LNHDA and CDR2 SQIVND (reference sequence). This CDR3 is built from 13 residues. The CDR3 reads CASSKLRDGPQHF. Written as DNA, the CDR3 is TGTGCCAGTAGTAAGCTCAGGGATGGGCCCCAGCATTTT.

CDR3: CSAGRQGGNSPLHF. The CDR3 DNA sequence: TGCAGTGCTGGCCGCCAGGGCGGCAATTCACCCCTCCACTTT. J is TRBJ1-6 and V is TRBV20-1, with D tentatively TRBD1 (5 bases). V was trimmed by 5 bases and J by 7 bases, leaving 15 bases between them. Germline CDR1 DFQATT, CDR2 SNEGSKA (reference sequence). The length of the CDR3 is 14 residues.